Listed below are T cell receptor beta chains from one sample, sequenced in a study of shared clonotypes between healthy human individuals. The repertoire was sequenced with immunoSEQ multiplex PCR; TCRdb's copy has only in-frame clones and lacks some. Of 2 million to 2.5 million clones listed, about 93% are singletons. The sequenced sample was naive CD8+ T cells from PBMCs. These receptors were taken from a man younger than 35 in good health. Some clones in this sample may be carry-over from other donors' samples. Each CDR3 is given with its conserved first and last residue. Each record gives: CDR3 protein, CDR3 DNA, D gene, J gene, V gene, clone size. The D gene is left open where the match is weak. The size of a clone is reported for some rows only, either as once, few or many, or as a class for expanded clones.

CASSEGSWNTIYF | TGTGCCAGCAGTGAAGGGTCGTGGAACACCATATATTTT | - | TRBJ1-3 | TRBV2 | -
CASSFTGYEQYF | TGTGCCAGCAGTTTTACAGGCTACGAGCAGTACTTC | - | TRBJ2-7 | TRBV28 | -
CASGSAEAFF | TGTGCCAGCGGGTCGGCTGAAGCTTTCTTT | - | TRBJ1-1 | TRBV6-1 | -
CATSRDWKELFF | TGTGCCACCAGCAGAGATTGGAAAGAGCTGTTTTTT | - | TRBJ2-2 | TRBV15 | -
CASTLGTIDIETQYF | TGTGCCAGCACCCTGGGGACTATTGATATAGAGACCCAGTACTTC | TRBD2 | TRBJ2-5 | TRBV9 | once
CASSEAPGVFGDTEAFF | TGTGCCAGCAGTGAAGCGCCAGGAGTCTTCGGCGACACTGAAGCTTTCTTT | - | TRBJ1-1 | TRBV2 | once
CASSQPTGGEYEQYF | TGTGCCAGCAGCCAACCGACAGGGGGGGAGTACGAGCAGTACTTC | TRBD1 | TRBJ2-7 | TRBV11-2 | -
CASSRDSREAFF | TGCGCCAGCAGCCGGGACAGCCGTGAAGCTTTCTTT | TRBD1 | TRBJ1-1 | TRBV5-1 | -
CASSGTGLLGELFF | TGTGCCAGCAGCGGGACAGGCCTGCTCGGGGAGCTGTTTTTT | TRBD1 | TRBJ2-2 | TRBV9 | -
CASSPRERLGYEQYF | TGTGCCAGCAGCCCGAGGGAACGTCTGGGCTACGAGCAGTACTTC | - | TRBJ2-7 | TRBV27 | once
CASRYGGQGLNEQFF | TGTGCCAGCAGGTATGGTGGACAGGGATTAAATGAGCAGTTCTTC | TRBD1 | TRBJ2-1 | TRBV28 | -
CASSLGVSDEQFF | TGTGCCAGCAGCCTCGGAGTGTCGGATGAGCAGTTCTTC | - | TRBJ2-1 | TRBV7-6 | once
CASSIGGSALYGYTF | TGTGCCAGTAGTATAGGGGGAAGCGCCCTCTATGGCTACACCTTC | - | TRBJ1-2 | TRBV19 | -
CASSSGAGSYEQYF | TGTGCCAGCAGCTCGGGAGCGGGATCCTACGAGCAGTACTTC | TRBD2 | TRBJ2-7 | TRBV9 | once
CASSREAGETQYF | TGTGCCAGCAGCCGCGAGGCCGGAGAGACCCAGTACTTC | - | TRBJ2-5 | TRBV7-9 | -
CSVAGLPFSGNTIYF | TGCAGCGTTGCCGGGCTACCCTTCTCTGGAAACACCATATATTTT | - | TRBJ1-3 | TRBV29-1 | -
CASSRGTSDLYQETQYF | TGCGCCAGCTCACGAGGGACTAGCGACCTATACCAAGAGACCCAGTACTTC | TRBD2 | TRBJ2-5 | TRBV10-2 | -
CASRDRRRARRGTDTQYF | TGTGCCAGCAGGGATCGCCGACGGGCGAGGAGGGGCACAGATACGCAGTATTTT | - | TRBJ2-3 | TRBV28 | -
CASIRDRVAGGPWETQYF | TGTGCCAGCATTCGGGACAGGGTCGCGGGAGGGCCCTGGGAGACCCAGTACTTC | - | TRBJ2-5 | TRBV28 | -
CASSSFLLASGNNEQFF | TGCGCCAGCAGCTCTTTCCTCCTGGCTAGCGGGAACAATGAGCAGTTCTTC | TRBD2 | TRBJ2-1 | TRBV5-1 | -
CASSFAFQTGLALTYEQYF | TGTGCCAGCAGCTTCGCGTTTCAGACAGGACTAGCTCTAACCTACGAGCAGTACTTC | TRBD2 | TRBJ2-7 | TRBV11-2 | -
CASSLSTPLDTQYF | TGTGCCAGCAGTTTATCGACGCCCCTTGATACGCAGTATTTT | - | TRBJ2-3 | TRBV27 | -
CASSLGGRAINEQFF | TGTGCCAGCAGCTTAGGCGGGAGGGCGATCAATGAGCAGTTCTTC | TRBD2 | TRBJ2-1 | TRBV11-3 | -
CASSGDRKDEQYF | TGTGCCAGCAGTGGGGACAGAAAGGACGAGCAGTACTTC | TRBD1 | TRBJ2-7 | TRBV28 | few
CASRTGQGNGYTF | TGTGCCAGCAGGACGGGACAGGGGAATGGCTACACCTTC | TRBD1 | TRBJ1-2 | TRBV2 | -
CASSPSGSTDTQYF | TGTGCCAGCAGCCCGAGCGGTAGCACAGATACGCAGTATTTT | - | TRBJ2-3 | TRBV4-2 | -
CASSRRVSETQYF | TGTGCCAGCAGCCGTAGGGTTTCCGAGACCCAGTACTTC | - | TRBJ2-5 | TRBV11-2 | once
CASSEGQGLFF | TGTGCCAGCAGTGAGGGACAGGGGCTGTTTTTT | TRBD1 | TRBJ1-4 | TRBV2 | -
CAWIWHPNTEAFF | TGTGCCTGGATTTGGCACCCGAACACTGAAGCTTTCTTT | - | TRBJ1-1 | TRBV30 | -
CASSLDRTSLYEQYF | TGTGCCAGCAGCTTAGACCGGACTAGCCTCTACGAGCAGTACTTC | TRBD2 | TRBJ2-7 | TRBV11-2 | -
CASSLTSEHNEQFF | TGTGCCAGCAGCTTGACTAGCGAACACAATGAGCAGTTCTTC | TRBD2 | TRBJ2-1 | TRBV7-8 | -
CSDGQGQENEQFF | TGCAGCGACGGACAGGGGCAGGAGAATGAGCAGTTCTTC | TRBD1 | TRBJ2-1 | TRBV29-1 | once
CASRGVAGMNTEAFF | TGTGCCAGCAGGGGAGTAGCGGGGATGAACACTGAAGCTTTCTTT | - | TRBJ1-1 | TRBV5-4 | -
CASSWGGGLSTDTQYF | TGCGCCAGCAGCTGGGGGGGAGGGCTTAGCACAGATACGCAGTATTTT | TRBD2 | TRBJ2-3 | TRBV4-3 | -
CASSSRTSGLPNEQFF | TGTGCCAGCAGCTCCAGGACTAGCGGGCTTCCGAATGAGCAGTTCTTC | TRBD2 | TRBJ2-1 | TRBV5-4 | once
CASSLGRGEKLFF | TGTGCCAGCAGTTTGGGGAGGGGTGAAAAACTGTTTTTT | - | TRBJ1-4 | TRBV28 | -
CASSLPSGQGINQPQHF | TGTGCCAGCAGCTTGCCCTCTGGACAGGGAATCAATCAGCCCCAGCATTTT | TRBD1 | TRBJ1-5 | TRBV5-4 | once
CASRPTPGGNNQPQHF | TGTGCCAGCAGGCCAACCCCAGGGGGAAACAATCAGCCCCAGCATTTT | TRBD1 | TRBJ1-5 | TRBV27 | -
CASSMYGGNPYEQYF | TGTGCCAGTAGTATGTATGGGGGCAACCCCTACGAGCAGTACTTC | - | TRBJ2-7 | TRBV19 | -
CASSPLRGTGSYEQYF | TGTGCCAGCAGCCCTCTCAGGGGGACCGGCTCCTACGAGCAGTACTTC | TRBD1 | TRBJ2-7 | TRBV5-6 | -
CASSVYGNSYEQYF | TGTGCCAGCAGCGTTTACGGAAATTCCTACGAGCAGTACTTC | - | TRBJ2-7 | TRBV9 | -
CASSLDSGQEQYF | TGTGCCAGCAGCTTAGACAGCGGTCAGGAGCAGTACTTC | - | TRBJ2-7 | TRBV7-3 | -
CASSGVGRTYNEQFF | TGTGCCAGCAGTGGGGTGGGGAGGACCTACAATGAGCAGTTCTTC | - | TRBJ2-1 | TRBV27 | -
CAISEPGENTEAFF | TGTGCCATCAGTGAGCCAGGGGAGAACACTGAAGCTTTCTTT | - | TRBJ1-1 | TRBV10-3 | -
CATSRDSTAGPYGYTF | TGTGCCACCAGCAGGGATTCCACGGCGGGCCCCTATGGCTACACCTTC | - | TRBJ1-2 | TRBV15 | -
CASSPLDRGDEQYF | TGTGCCAGTAGTCCCCTGGACAGGGGGGACGAGCAGTACTTC | TRBD1 | TRBJ2-7 | TRBV19 | -
CASNYFGGGTGELFF | TGTGCCAGCAACTATTTCGGGGGAGGCACCGGGGAGCTGTTTTTT | - | TRBJ2-2 | TRBV6-5 | -
CASSQANRELSGANVLTF | TGCGCCAGCAGCCAAGCGAACAGGGAGCTCTCTGGGGCCAACGTCCTGACTTTC | - | TRBJ2-6 | TRBV4-3 | -
CASRGVSGQDRYEQYF | TGTGCCAGCAGGGGAGTCTCAGGACAGGACCGCTACGAGCAGTACTTC | TRBD1 | TRBJ2-7 | TRBV25-1 | -
CASSIWAGAYNQPQHF | TGTGCCAGTAGTATATGGGCAGGGGCGTACAATCAGCCCCAGCATTTT | - | TRBJ1-5 | TRBV19 | -
CASSVGGTPYEQYF | TGTGCCAGCAGCGTAGGGGGGACACCATACGAGCAGTACTTC | - | TRBJ2-7 | TRBV9 | -